Presented here are 32 T cell receptor beta chains from one specimen sequenced in a study of a mutant IDH1 vaccine in newly diagnosed glioma. No cognate antigen is known for these TCRs. TCRdb's copy holds only in-frame clones and misses some; the assay was immunoSEQ multiplex PCR. In the table there are roughly 74,000 clones, about 85% of which are singletons. Noted time point: week 23, last vaccination. It was 300 ug of mutant IDH1 20-mer peptide that made up each vaccine dose, given with topical imiquimod. This specimen consisted of PBMCs, obtained from a glioma patient whose treatment included an IDH1 peptide vaccine. The receptors here all came from a woman aged 50 to 65 with glioma.

This sequence joins TRBV28 and TRBJ2-7; no definite D call. The CDR3 runs to 10 residues. Germline V gives CDR1 MDHEN, CDR2 SYDVKM. Trimming shortened V by 2 bases and J by 5 bases, and 1 base separated the two germline ends. The CDR3 DNA reads TGTGCCAGCAGTTTAAACGAGCAGTACTTC. This sequence encodes CASSLNEQYF.

The chain has TRBV2 and TRBJ2-3; a weak D match, TRBD1 (5 bases). The length of the CDR3 is 16 residues. The V end lost 0 bases, the J end lost 0 bases, and 10 bases lay between the germline ends. The germline CDR1 and CDR2 sequences are SNHLY and FYNNEI. This CDR3 is CASSEARTGSTDTQYF. In nucleotides, the CDR3 is TGTGCCAGCAGTGAAGCGAGAACAGGCAGCACAGATACGCAGTATTTT.

In this sample, this clone turned up once. DNA for the CDR3: TGTGCCAGCCCCTTAGGAGGGGCGAATGAGCAGTTCTTC. Translated: CASPLGGANEQFF. V gene TRBV19 combines with J gene TRBJ2-1; D is perhaps TRBD2 (6 bases). The CDR3 runs to 13 residues. Germline loops: CDR1 LNHDA, CDR2 SQIVND (reference sequence). V was shortened by 9 bases and J by 7 bases, with 16 bases between the two germline ends.

In its sample, this clone was seen once. V usage is TRBV29-1 and J usage is TRBJ2-3; no definite D call. The CDR3 runs to 12 residues. Trimming took 4 bases from V and 4 from J, leaving 9 bases between them. CDR1 and CDR2 (germline): SQVTM, ANQGSEA. CDR3 in amino acids: CSVAEYADTQYF. In DNA form, the CDR3 reads TGCAGCGTTGCAGAGTACGCAGATACGCAGTATTTT.

In this sample, this clone turned up once. The chain uses TRBV11-2 and TRBJ2-1, with 12 nucleotides matching TRBD2. The CDR3 runs 15 residues. Trimming at V came to 1 base and at J to 7 bases, leaving 2 bases not matched to a gene. The germline V gene encodes CDR1 SGHAT and CDR2 FQNNGV. CDR3 nucleotide sequence: TGTGCCAGCAGCTTAGGACTAGCGGGAGTAAATGAGCAGTTCTTC. It is translated as CASSLGLAGVNEQFF.

The rearrangement joins TRBV28 to TRBJ1-6; a weak D match, TRBD1 (6 bases). The germline V gene has CDR1 MDHEN and CDR2 SYDVKM. This CDR3 is built from 14 residues. The ends were cut back, 7 bases at V and 7 bases at J, with 14 bases in the middle. This CDR3 is CASTLGHNNSPLHF. CDR3 bases: TGTGCCAGCACCTTGGGACATAACAATTCACCCCTCCACTTT.

This clone has just one count. V gene TRBV18 combines with J gene TRBJ1-4; perhaps TRBD1 as D (5 bases). This CDR3 region has 15 residues. With 3 bases removed from V and 6 bases from J, the gap between germline ends came to 14 bases. The germline V gene encodes CDR1 KGHSH and CDR2 LQKENI. The CDR3 DNA is TGTGCCAGCTCACCTTCCGGGACGCGGGATGAAAAACTGTTTTTT. Amino acids: CASSPSGTRDEKLFF.

The chain employs TRBV27 and TRBJ2-3, with TRBD2 as a possible D gene (6 bases). The germline gives CDR1 MNHEY, CDR2 SMNVEV (reference sequence). V dropped 7 bases and J dropped 5 bases, with 19 bases sitting between them. The CDR3 extends over 15 amino acids. CDR3 DNA: TGTGCCAGCAAGAAACCCCCCGGAGGGGAAGATACGCAGTATTTT. Its protein is CASKKPPGGEDTQYF.

This sequence joins TRBV5-1 and TRBJ1-2, with 10 bases lining up with TRBD1. CDR1 and CDR2 from the germline V gene are SGHRS and YFSETQ. Trimming at V came to 0 bases and at J to 4 bases, leaving 0 bases not matched to a gene. The CDR3 consists of 14 residues. The CDR3 reads CASSLGTGGYGYTF. Here the CDR3 DNA reads TGCGCCAGCAGCTTGGGGACAGGGGGCTATGGCTACACCTTC.

V gene TRBV7-9 combines with J gene TRBJ2-1; 9 bases line up with TRBD2. J was trimmed by 5 bases and V by 6 bases; bases with no gene match: 14. This CDR3 comprises 17 residues. CDR1 is SEHNR, CDR2 FQNEAQ, per germline (reference sequence). Here the CDR3 DNA reads TGTGCCAGCAGTCATCTAGCGGGAAGAGGGACCCACAATGAGCAGTTCTTC. It is translated as CASSHLAGRGTHNEQFF. Drawing the rest from reference TRBV7-9 and TRBJ2-1, the complete variable domain is DTGVSQNPRHKITKRGQNVTFRCDPISEHNRLYWYRQTLGQGPEFLTYFQNEAQLEKSRLLSDRFSAERPKGSFSTLEIQRTEQGDSAMYLCASSHLAGRGTHNEQFFGPGTRLTVL.

The chain is built from TRBV6-5 and TRBJ2-5, with 8 bases that match TRBD1. The CDR3 is 13 amino acids. V shed 5 bases, J shed 5 bases, and the junction held 4 bases outside the gene matches. Per the germline V gene, CDR1 is MNHEY and CDR2 is SVGAGI. CDR3 sequence reads: CASSLYRGETQYF. The CDR3, as DNA: TGTGCCAGCAGTCTTTACAGGGGGGAGACCCAGTACTTC.

The chain joins TRBV18 to TRBJ2-5; 7 bases fit TRBD1. Looked up from germline, CDR1 is KGHSH and CDR2 is LQKENI. V was clipped by 0 bases and J by 4 bases; unmatched bases: 5. CDR3 size: 15 residues. The CDR3 bases are TGTGCCAGCTCACCACCGAAGGCAGGGGGAGAGACCCAGTACTTC. Its protein product is CASSPPKAGGETQYF.

The rearrangement links TRBV10-3 to TRBJ1-2; D remains unclear. Germline assignment: CDR1 ENHRY and CDR2 SYGVKD. CDR3 length equals 14 residues. V lost 6 bases and J lost 6, with 17 bases in between. CDR3 region: CAIRSPGGEDGYTF. DNA for the CDR3: TGTGCCATCAGATCCCCGGGAGGAGAGGATGGCTACACCTTC.

The chain recombines TRBV30 with TRBJ1-1; no reliable D call. CDR1 is GTSNPN, CDR2 SVGIG, per germline (reference sequence). Trimming pared 4 bases from V and 1 base from J, leaving 16 bases between. The CDR3 covers 15 residues. The CDR3 DNA sequence: TGTGCCTGGAACGTGGAGGGCCCACCGAACACTGAAGCTTTCTTT. This translates into CAWNVEGPPNTEAFF.

This clone was seen only once. V and J are TRBV11-2 and TRBJ2-5, with 8 bases identical to TRBD1. The germline CDR1 and CDR2 sequences are SGHAT and FQNNGV. This CDR3 region has 14 residues. J was trimmed by 1 base and V by 4 bases; bases with no gene match: 2. DNA for the CDR3: TGTGCCAGCAGCTACGGACAGGGCCAAGAGACCCAGTACTTC. Residues: CASSYGQGQETQYF.

The rearrangement joins TRBV21-1 to TRBJ2-7; TRBD2 was called by the table and not checked on the DNA. TRBV21-1 is tagged as a pseudogene. CDR3 length: 16 residues. CDR3 DNA sequence: TGTGCCAGCAGCGAGGGTTCGCCGGGACTACCCTACGAGCAGTACTTC. Amino acids: CASSEGSPGLPYEQYF.

Of note for this clone: Relative to the germline gene, one junction end is altered; a read error may explain this. Other DNA sequences from this sample encode an identical CDR3 as well. V and J are TRBV18 and TRBJ1-4; 8 bases fit TRBD1. The CDR3 has 15 residues. Germline loops: CDR1 KGHSH, CDR2 LQKENI. The DNA of the CDR3 is TGTGCCAGCTCACCTTCTGGACAGGGCTCCGAAAAGCTGTTTTTT. Protein sequence: CASSPSGQGSEKLFF.

The chain is built from TRBV19 and TRBJ2-5; D gene ambiguous. CDR3 length: 13 amino acids. V was shortened by 5 bases and J by 4 bases, with 11 bases between the two germline ends. CDR1 LNHDA and CDR2 SQIVND come from the germline V gene (reference sequence). The DNA of the CDR3 is TGTGCCAGTAGTGTCCTGAAGGGAGAGACCCAGTACTTC. This codes for CASSVLKGETQYF.

This chain connects TRBV4-1 to TRBJ2-1; 14 bases align to TRBD2. Looked up from germline, CDR1 is MGHRA and CDR2 is YSYEKL. Trimming removed 3 bases from V and 0 bases from J; junction bases left unmatched: 7. This CDR3 is 19 amino acids long. The CDR3 DNA follows: TGCGCCAGCAGCCACGGGACTAGCGGGAGAGCGAGCTCCTACAATGAGCAGTTCTTC. It is translated as CASSHGTSGRASSYNEQFF.

The CDR3 nucleotides read TGTGCCAGCAGCTTCGGACAGGGGACCTACGAGCAGTACTTC. Amino acids: CASSFGQGTYEQYF. This rearrangement joins TRBV5-4 to TRBJ2-7; TRBD1 agrees at 9 bases. With V trimmed by 2 bases and J by 2 bases, 2 bases remained unmatched. CDR3 length equals 14 residues. Germline loops: CDR1 SGHNT, CDR2 YYREEE (reference sequence).

The J gene is TRBJ2-3, the V gene TRBV6-6; unclear D gene. V was shortened by 3 bases and J by 2 bases, with 9 bases between the two germline ends. Germline CDR1 MNHNY, CDR2 SVGAGI (reference sequence). CDR3 size: 14 residues. The CDR3 protein is CASSYRDITDTQYF. The CDR3, as DNA: TGTGCCAGCAGTTATAGGGATATCACAGATACGCAGTATTTT.

This clone has just a few counts. V gene TRBV19 combines with J gene TRBJ1-1, with 7 bases that match TRBD1. Trimming at V came to 3 bases and at J to 5 bases, leaving 3 bases not matched to a gene. The CDR3 is made up of 13 amino acids. CDR1 is LNHDA and CDR2 is SQIVND in the germline V gene (reference sequence). DNA of the CDR3: TGTGCCAGTAGTATTGACAGGGAGACTGAAGCTTTCTTT. Its protein product is CASSIDRETEAFF.

The chain uses TRBV28 and TRBJ2-1; 7 bases map to TRBD2. Per the germline V gene, CDR1 is MDHEN and CDR2 is SYDVKM. V shed 6 bases, J shed 7 bases, and the junction held 6 bases outside the gene matches. The CDR3 has 13 residues. The CDR3 reads CASRGLNLNEQFF. The CDR3, as DNA: TGTGCCAGCAGGGGACTAAATTTAAATGAGCAGTTCTTC.

The V call is TRBV2, the J call TRBJ2-5, with D perhaps matching TRBD1 (6 bases). V lost 2 bases to trimming and J lost 0 bases, with 7 bases between them. This CDR3 has 14 residues. Germline V gene data show CDR1 as SNHLY and CDR2 as FYNNEI. CDR3 coding DNA: TGTGCCAGCAGTGAAAACAGGGACCAAGAGACCCAGTACTTC. Translated: CASSENRDQETQYF. Supplemented by reference TRBV2 and TRBJ2-5, the full variable domain reads EPEVTQTPSHQVTQMGQEVILRCVPISNHLYFYWYRQILGQKVEFLVSFYNNEISEKSEIFDDQFSVERPDGSNFTLKIRSTKLEDSAMYFCASSENRDQETQYFGPGTRLLVL.

This clone was observed a handful of times. V and J are TRBV6-5 and TRBJ1-1; no clear D. The ends were cut back, 2 bases at V and 6 bases at J, with 10 bases in the middle. This CDR3 has 13 residues. CDR1 and CDR2 (germline): MNHEY, SVGAGI. The CDR3 bases are TGTGCCAGCAGTTACGATCTCGGGGCTGAAGCTTTCTTT. It translates to CASSYDLGAEAFF.

V and J are TRBV7-8 and TRBJ2-5, with TRBD2 matching over 7 bases. Gene TRBJ2-7 matches the end of the DNA better, so the J call may be wrong. Looked up from germline, CDR1 is SGHVS and CDR2 is FQNEAQ. The CDR3 is 18 residues long. CDR3 nucleotides: TGTGCCAGCAGCTTGCGGGCAGGAGCCTGGACTAAGCGGGGCGAGCAGTACTTC. Its translation: CASSLRAGAWTKRGEQYF.

The chain employs TRBV14 and TRBJ2-6; 7 nucleotides agree with TRBD1. The CDR3 has 16 amino acids. CDR1 SGHDN and CDR2 FVKESK come from the germline V gene. The junction had 7 bases not matched to a gene; V was cut back by 1 base and J by 7 bases. The CDR3 loop is CASSQVGTAAANVLTF. For the CDR3, the DNA is TGTGCCAGCAGCCAAGTGGGGACAGCCGCCGCCAACGTCCTGACTTTC.

The gene calls are TRBV6-6 and TRBJ1-4; no reliable D call. In germline, CDR1 is MNHNY, CDR2 SVGAGI (reference sequence). V was shortened by 3 bases and J by 7 bases, with 15 bases between the two germline ends. The CDR3 sequence is 15 residues long. The CDR3 nucleotides read TGTGCCAGCAGTTATGTCGGATCGGGCGGTGAAAAACTGTTTTTT. Amino acid sequence: CASSYVGSGGEKLFF.

As regards this clone: Different DNA sequences within this sample yield the same CDR3. The V and J genes are TRBV9 and TRBJ2-1, with 9 bases identical to TRBD1. V gave up 0 bases and J gave up 4 bases; unmatched junction bases: 2. Germline CDR1 SGDLS, CDR2 YYNGEE. The CDR3 is 15 amino acids. The CDR3 region is CASSVGDRAYNEQFF. DNA of the CDR3: TGTGCCAGCAGCGTAGGGGACAGGGCATACAATGAGCAGTTCTTC.

This clone has a single count. CDR3 bases: TGTGCCAGCAGCCCGACGGGGGCGCGGTACAATGAGCAGTTCTTC. Translated: CASSPTGARYNEQFF. This sequence joins TRBV5-5 and TRBJ2-1; the D call may be TRBD1 or TRBD2 (6 bases each). The germline V gene has CDR1 SGHKS and CDR2 YYEKEE (reference sequence). The CDR3 is made up of 15 amino acids. V was trimmed by 4 bases and J by 4 bases, leaving 15 bases between them.

This chain connects TRBV29-1 to TRBJ2-5; 7 nucleotides agree with TRBD1. The tail of the sequence fits TRBJ2-7 better, so the J call may be wrong. Germline lookup yields CDR1 SQVTM and CDR2 ANQGSEA. The CDR3 spans 12 residues. CDR3 protein: CSVRGTKYEQYF. For the CDR3, the DNA is TGCAGCGTCAGGGGGACAAAATACGAGCAGTACTTC.

The chain recombines TRBV7-2 with TRBJ2-5; 8 positions match TRBD1. The CDR3 is 15 amino acids. The ends lost 4 bases at V and 4 bases at J; junction bases unmatched: 8. CDR1 and CDR2 (germline): SGHTA, FQGNSA. Here the CDR3 reads CASSSRTGNGETQYF. CDR3 coding DNA: TGTGCCAGCAGCTCGCGGACAGGGAATGGAGAGACCCAGTACTTC.